This T cell receptor (beta chain) was obtained from a study of blood T cells in healthy people across ages. Study-wide points: The donors' CMV status was not determined, possibly confounding changes in expanded clonotypes.

CDR1 LGHNA and CDR2 YSLEER come from the germline V gene. V shed 1 base, J shed 3 bases, and the junction held 5 bases outside the gene matches. The CDR3 totals 16 residues. Each of the donors had roughly 9.3 milliliters of peripheral blood drawn into EDTA-treated Vacutainer tubes. For this clonotype: Its antigen is currently unknown.

Primed by a sample-barcoded 5' primer and a J-beta primer mix, a second PCR proceeded for 7 to 11 cycles. From each sample, at least 3 million paired-end reads containing CDR3 were obtained. TCRdb passed the 5' RACE reads through MiXCR, listing each CDR3 protein once. The sample consists of approximately 850,000 distinct CDR3 sequences, roughly 44% of them appearing once. The TCR was taken from a man aged 55-75 years in good health. V usage is TRBV4-3 and J usage is TRBJ2-3; 9 nucleotides align to TRBD2. The specimen sequenced was blood. CDR3 residues: CASSQAAGGPTDTQYF. CDR3 DNA sequence: TGCGCCAGCAGCCAAGCGGCGGGGGGGCCTACAGATACGCAGTATTTT.